This TCR beta chain was profiled in a study of breast tumors, draining lymph nodes, adjacent tissues. Axillary draining lymph nodes of breast cancer patients supplied the node samples. TCRdb re-derived calls from the multiplex PCR reads in MiXCR, one entry per CDR3 protein. This table holds about 200,000 distinct CDR3 sequences, 31% found once. The CDR3 has 13 residues. Germline values: CDR1 SNHLY, CDR2 FYNNEI. V trimming: 8 bases; J trimming: 0 bases; junction bases outside the gene matches: 3. The rearrangement joins TRBV2 to TRBJ2-5, with 7 bases fitting TRBD2. The receptor was isolated from a female donor with breast cancer. Some clones in this sample may be carry-over from other donors' samples. The sequencing input was axillary lymph node tissue. CDR3 residues: CASRGDNQETQYF. As DNA, the CDR3 is TGTGCCAGCCGGGGGGATAACCAAGAGACCCAGTACTTC.